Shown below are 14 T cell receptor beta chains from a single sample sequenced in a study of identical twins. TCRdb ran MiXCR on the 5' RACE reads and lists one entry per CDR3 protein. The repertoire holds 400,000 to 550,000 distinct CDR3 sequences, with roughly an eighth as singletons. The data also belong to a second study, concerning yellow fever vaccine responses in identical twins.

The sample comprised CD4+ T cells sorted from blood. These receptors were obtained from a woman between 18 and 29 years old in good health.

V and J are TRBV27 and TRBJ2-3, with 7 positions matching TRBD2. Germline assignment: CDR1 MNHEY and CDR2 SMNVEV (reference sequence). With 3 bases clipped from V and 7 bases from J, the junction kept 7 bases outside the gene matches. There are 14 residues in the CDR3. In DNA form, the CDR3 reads TGTGCCAGCAGTTTTGGGGCTAGCGGATATACGCAGTATTTT. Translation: CASSFGASGYTQYF.

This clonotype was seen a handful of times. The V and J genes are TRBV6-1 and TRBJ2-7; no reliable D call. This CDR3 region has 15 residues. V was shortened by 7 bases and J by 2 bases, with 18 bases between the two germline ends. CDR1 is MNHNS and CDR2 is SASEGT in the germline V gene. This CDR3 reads CASTSTQSGAYEQYF. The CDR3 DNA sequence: TGTGCCAGCACCAGCACTCAAAGTGGGGCCTACGAGCAGTACTTC.

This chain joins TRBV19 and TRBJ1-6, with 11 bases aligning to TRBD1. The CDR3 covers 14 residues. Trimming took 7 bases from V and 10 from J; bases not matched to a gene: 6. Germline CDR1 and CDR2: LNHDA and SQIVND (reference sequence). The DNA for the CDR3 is TGTGCCAGTATCCGGACAGGGGGCTTATCACCCCTCCACTTT. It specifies CASIRTGGLSPLHF.

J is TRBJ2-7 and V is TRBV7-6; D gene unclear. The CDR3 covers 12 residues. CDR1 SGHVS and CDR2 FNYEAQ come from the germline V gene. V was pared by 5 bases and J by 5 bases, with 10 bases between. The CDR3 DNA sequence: TGTGCCAGCAGCCTAAACCCCCACGAGCAGTACTTC. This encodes CASSLNPHEQYF. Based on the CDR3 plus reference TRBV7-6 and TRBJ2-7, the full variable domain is GAGVSQSPRYKVTKRGQDVALRCDPISGHVSLYWYRQALGQGPEFLTYFNYEAQQDKSGLPNDRFSAERPEGSISTLTIQRTEQRDSAMYRCASSLNPHEQYFGPGTRLTVT.

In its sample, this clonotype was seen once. DNA of the CDR3: TGTGCCAGCAGCGTAGAAGGGACCGTATACAATGAGCAGTTCTTC. Amino acid sequence: CASSVEGTVYNEQFF. The V call is TRBV9, the J call TRBJ2-1, with D perhaps assigned TRBD1 or TRBD2 (5 bases each). V lost 0 bases, J lost 4 bases, and 11 bases lay in between. The CDR3 sequence is 15 residues long. In germline, CDR1 is SGDLS, CDR2 YYNGEE.

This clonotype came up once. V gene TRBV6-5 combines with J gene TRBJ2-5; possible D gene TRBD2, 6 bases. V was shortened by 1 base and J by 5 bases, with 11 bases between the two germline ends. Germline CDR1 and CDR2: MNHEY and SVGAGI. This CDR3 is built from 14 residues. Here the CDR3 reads CASSYFPAGETQYF. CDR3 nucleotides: TGTGCCAGCAGTTACTTCCCCGCGGGGGAGACCCAGTACTTC.

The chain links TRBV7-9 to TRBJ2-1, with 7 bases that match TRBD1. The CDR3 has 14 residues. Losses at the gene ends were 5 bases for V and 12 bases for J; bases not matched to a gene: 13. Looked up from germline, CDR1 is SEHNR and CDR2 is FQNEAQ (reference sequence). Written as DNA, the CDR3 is TGTGCCAGCAGCATAAACCCCGACAGGGAACGGCAGTTCTTC. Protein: CASSINPDRERQFF.

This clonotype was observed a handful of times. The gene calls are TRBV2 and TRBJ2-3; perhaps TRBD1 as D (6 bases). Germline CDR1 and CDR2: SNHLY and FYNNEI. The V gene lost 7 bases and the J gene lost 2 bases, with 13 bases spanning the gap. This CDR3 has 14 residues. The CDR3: CASKLGQNTDTQYF. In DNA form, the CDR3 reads TGTGCCAGCAAACTCGGACAGAACACAGATACGCAGTATTTT. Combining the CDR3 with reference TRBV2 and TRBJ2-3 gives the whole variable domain EPEVTQTPSHQVTQMGQEVILRCVPISNHLYFYWYRQILGQKVEFLVSFYNNEISEKSEIFDDQFSVERPDGSNFTLKIRSTKLEDSAMYFCASKLGQNTDTQYFGPGTRLTVL.

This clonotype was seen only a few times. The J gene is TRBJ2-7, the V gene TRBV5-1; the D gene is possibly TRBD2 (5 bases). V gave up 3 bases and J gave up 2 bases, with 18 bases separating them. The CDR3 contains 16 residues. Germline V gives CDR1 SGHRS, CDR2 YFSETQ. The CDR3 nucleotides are TGCGCCAGCAGCTCGGCAGGTCTCGGACTTACCTACGAGCAGTACTTC. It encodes CASSSAGLGLTYEQYF.

The CDR3 DNA reads TGTGCCAGCACCCCCCTAGCGGGGAATTACAATGAGCAGTTCTTC. It codes for CASTPLAGNYNEQFF. This chain connects TRBV27 to TRBJ2-1; TRBD2 matches 9 bases. V shed 7 bases, J shed 4 bases, and the junction held 8 bases outside the gene matches. CDR1 is MNHEY and CDR2 is SMNVEV in the germline V gene (reference sequence). This CDR3 has 15 residues.

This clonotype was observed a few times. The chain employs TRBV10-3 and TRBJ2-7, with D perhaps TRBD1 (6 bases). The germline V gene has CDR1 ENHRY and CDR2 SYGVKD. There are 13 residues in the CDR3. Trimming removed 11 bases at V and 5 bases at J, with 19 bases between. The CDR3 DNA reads TGTGCCTCCGGACAGCGAAGGTGGGACGAGCAGTACTTC. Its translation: CASGQRRWDEQYF.

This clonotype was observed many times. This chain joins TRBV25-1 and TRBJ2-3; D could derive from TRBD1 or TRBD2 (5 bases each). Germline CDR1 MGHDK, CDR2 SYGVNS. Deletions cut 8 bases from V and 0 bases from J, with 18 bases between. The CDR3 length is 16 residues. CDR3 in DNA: TGTGCCAGCTCCTGGAGGAAAGAGGGGAGCACAGATACGCAGTATTTT. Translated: CASSWRKEGSTDTQYF.

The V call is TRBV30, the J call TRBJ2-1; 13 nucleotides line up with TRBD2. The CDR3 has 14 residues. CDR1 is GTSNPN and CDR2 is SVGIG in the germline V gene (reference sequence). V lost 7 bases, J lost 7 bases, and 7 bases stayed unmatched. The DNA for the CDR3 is TGTGCCTTAGGACTAGCGGGAGAGAGGAATGAGCAGTTCTTC. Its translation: CALGLAGERNEQFF.

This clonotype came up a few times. The CDR3 reads CASSPYRARGTEAFF. The DNA of the CDR3 is TGCGCCAGCAGTCCTTACAGGGCCCGAGGCACTGAAGCTTTCTTT. V and J are TRBV5-1 and TRBJ1-1, with D possibly TRBD1 on 6 matching bases. Per the germline V gene, CDR1 is SGHRS and CDR2 is YFSETQ. With 5 bases removed from V and 4 bases from J, the gap between germline ends came to 18 bases. The CDR3 is 15 amino acids.